This T cell receptor (beta chain) was obtained from a study of T cell responses to AZD1222 COVID-19 vaccine. In the study overall: Analyses pooled second doses at about 4 or about 12 weeks. General study findings and limits: There were vaccine-associated CD4 TCRs across spike, dominant at 160-218 and 743-854. Nearly half of the spike-specific TCRs reportedly recognize variant regions that carry no mutations. Clonal diversity was possibly underestimated, and white British individuals and females predominated among donors.

About this clone: No antigen is known for it.

The length of the CDR3 is 16 residues. Germline CDR1 MNHNY, CDR2 SVGAGI (reference sequence). Trimming cost V 0 bases and J 11 bases, with 20 bases left between them. The protocol was immunoSEQ multiplex PCR, while the TCRdb copy is restricted to in-frame clones and leaves out a portion. The data contain fewer than 150,000 clones, 87% of them singletons. The V gene is TRBV6-6, the J gene TRBJ1-5; a possible D gene is TRBD1 (6 bases). Source: peripheral blood, taken on day 0 of AZD1222 vaccination. The source of this sequence is an adult in good health. The CDR3 coding sequence is TGTGCCAGCAGTTACTCGAGTGCGGGGGCCGCCTCGACCCAGCATTTT. This translates into CASSYSSAGAASTQHF.